The 32 T cell receptor beta chains below all came from one sample that was sequenced in a study of cytomegalovirus exposure and HLA in healthy donors. Repertoires were generated with immunoSEQ multiplex PCR, while TCRdb's copy carries only in-frame clones and drops some. The sample shows some 150,000 clones, approximately 90% of them seen only once. Sequenced: PBMCs. The receptors originated from a man between 18 and 35 years old in good health and CMV-seronegative.

This chain joins TRBV11-2 and TRBJ1-5; possibly TRBD1 for D (5 bases). The CDR3 sequence is 15 residues long. The germline gives CDR1 SGHAT, CDR2 FQNNGV. The ends were cut back, 4 bases at V and 0 bases at J, with 10 bases in the middle. The CDR3: CASSSVGGSNQPQHF. CDR3 DNA: TGTGCCAGCAGCTCCGTCGGGGGTAGCAATCAGCCCCAGCATTTT.

The chain joins TRBV10-3 to TRBJ2-3; D may be TRBD2 (5 bases). The CDR3 loop spans 14 amino acids. V was shortened by 3 bases and J by 3 bases, with 10 bases between the two germline ends. In germline, CDR1 is ENHRY, CDR2 SYGVKD. The CDR3 sequence: CAISDPGMTDTQYF. The DNA of the CDR3 is TGTGCCATCAGTGATCCGGGGATGACAGATACGCAGTATTTT.

The V and J genes are TRBV6-1 and TRBJ2-1, with 13 bases matching TRBD2. The trim removed 4 bases at V and 9 bases at J, leaving 6 bases unmatched. CDR3 length: 15 residues. CDR1 and CDR2 (germline): MNHNS, SASEGT. As DNA, the CDR3 is TGTGCCAGCAGTGGTACTAGCGGGGGGGCCGGTGAGCAGTTCTTC. Protein sequence: CASSGTSGGAGEQFF.

The rearrangement links TRBV10-2 to TRBJ2-1; 10 bases are a match to TRBD2. CDR3 length equals 15 residues. Per germline, CDR1 WSHSY and CDR2 SAAADI. Germline trimming cut 2 bases from V and 5 bases from J; bases unmatched to any gene: 3. CDR3 nucleotide sequence: TGCGCCAGCAGTGAGACTAGCGGGGCTCACAATGAGCAGTTCTTC. Encoded protein: CASSETSGAHNEQFF.

The chain uses TRBV27 and TRBJ1-1, with D tentatively TRBD1 (6 bases). V shed 8 bases and J shed 4 bases, with 17 bases lying between them. CDR1 and CDR2 (germline): MNHEY, SMNVEV (reference sequence). This CDR3 region has 14 residues. CDR3 bases: TGTGCCAGCCGACCTCGACAGGCGTTCACTGAAGCTTTCTTT. Amino acids: CASRPRQAFTEAFF.

V gene TRBV6-5 combines with J gene TRBJ1-1; weak D call: TRBD1 (5 bases). CDR3 size: 15 residues. Germline V gene sequence: CDR1 MNHEY, CDR2 SVGAGI. V was clipped by 5 bases and J by 4 bases, with 17 bases between them. In DNA, the CDR3 is TGTGCCAGCAGTCGGTCGGGGGGGAGTGGCACTGAAGCTTTCTTT. Its protein is CASSRSGGSGTEAFF.

This chain uses TRBV6-1 with TRBJ2-5, with 13 nucleotides matching TRBD2. V lost 10 bases, J lost 2 bases, and 7 bases stayed unmatched. Per germline, CDR1 MNHNS and CDR2 SASEGT. The CDR3 sequence is 15 residues long. CDR3 residues: CAIEPGLAGQETQYF. The CDR3 region has the DNA TGTGCCATTGAGCCGGGACTAGCGGGACAAGAGACCCAGTACTTC.

The chain combines TRBV29-1 with TRBJ2-5, with TRBD1 as a possible D gene (6 bases). Germline V gene sequence: CDR1 SQVTM, CDR2 ANQGSEA. The V end lost 4 bases, the J end lost 0 bases, and 27 bases lay between the germline ends. CDR3 length: 19 amino acids. The CDR3 DNA reads as TGCAGCGTTGCGGGGTCTCCTGGGGGACGAGGGGGAGACCAAGAGACCCAGTACTTC. Translated, it gives CSVAGSPGGRGGDQETQYF.

The chain is built from TRBV11-1 and TRBJ2-1; 12 positions match TRBD2. Unmatched junction bases numbered 9, after V lost 7 bases and J lost 8 bases. The CDR3 extends over 15 amino acids. CDR1 SGHAT and CDR2 FQDESV come from the germline V gene (reference sequence). CDR3 DNA sequence: TGTGCCAGCACGAAACTAGCGGGGGGACTTGATGAGCAGTTCTTC. It specifies CASTKLAGGLDEQFF.

The genes are TRBV18 and TRBJ2-7; TRBD1 might be the D (5 bases). CDR1 KGHSH and CDR2 LQKENI come from the germline V gene. There are 12 residues in the CDR3. Trimming took 4 bases from V and 6 from J, leaving 10 bases between them. Here the CDR3 DNA reads TGTGCCAGCTCACTTCCAGGGTCCGAGCAGTACTTC. Translated, it gives CASSLPGSEQYF.

This chain connects TRBV7-9 to TRBJ1-1; maybe TRBD1 (5 bases). V was trimmed by 2 bases and J by 0 bases, leaving 7 bases between them. The germline V gene has CDR1 SEHNR and CDR2 FQNEAQ (reference sequence). CDR3 size: 14 residues. In DNA form, the CDR3 reads TGTGCCAGCAGCTTACAGGGCTTGAACACTGAAGCTTTCTTT. This sequence encodes CASSLQGLNTEAFF. The whole variable domain, filled in from reference TRBV7-9 and TRBJ1-1, reads DTGVSQNPRHKITKRGQNVTFRCDPISEHNRLYWYRQTLGQGPEFLTYFQNEAQLEKSRLLSDRFSAERPKGSFSTLEIQRTEQGDSAMYLCASSLQGLNTEAFFGQGTRLTVV.

This clone has just a few counts. The chain couples TRBV10-1 to TRBJ1-5; 7 bases fit TRBD1. Germline V CDR1 and CDR2: WNHNN, SYGVQD (reference sequence). J gave up 1 base and V 6 bases, and 9 bases lay outside the gene matches. The CDR3 runs 16 residues. This chain's CDR3 is CASRATGELSNQPQHF. CDR3 DNA sequence: TGCGCCAGCAGGGCTACAGGGGAATTAAGCAATCAGCCCCAGCATTTT.

The V call is TRBV11-3, the J call TRBJ2-2; D is unclear. With 1 base removed from V and 0 bases from J, the gap between germline ends came to 6 bases. The CDR3 contains 15 residues. Germline V gives CDR1 SGHNT, CDR2 YENEEA. The CDR3 loop is CASSLGRTNTGELFF. As DNA, the CDR3 is TGTGCCAGCAGCTTAGGCAGGACGAACACCGGGGAGCTGTTTTTT.

This clone occurred once. The rearrangement joins TRBV29-1 to TRBJ1-3, with 12 bases identical to TRBD1. The J segment lost 0 bases and the V segment lost 0 bases, leaving 6 bases of the junction unmatched. This CDR3 region has 18 residues. Per germline, CDR1 SQVTM and CDR2 ANQGSEA. CDR3 in amino acids: CSVEDFGTGGRSGNTIYF. DNA of the CDR3: TGCAGCGTTGAAGATTTCGGGACAGGGGGCCGCTCTGGAAACACCATATATTTT.

The J gene is TRBJ1-2, the V gene TRBV27; TRBD1 aligns across 7 bases. Unmatched junction bases numbered 9, after V lost 2 bases and J lost 0 bases. CDR3 length: 17 amino acids. The germline CDR1 and CDR2 sequences are MNHEY and SMNVEV (reference sequence). Written as DNA, the CDR3 is TGTGCCAGCAGTTTACTTCCGACAGGGTCCGCTAACTATGGCTACACCTTC. As protein: CASSLLPTGSANYGYTF.

V and J are TRBV5-1 and TRBJ1-3, with TRBD1 identical over 8 bases. The CDR3 is 15 residues long. The V segment lost 1 base and the J segment 1 base; nucleotides outside the gene matches: 1. From germline, CDR1 is SGHRS and CDR2 YFSETQ. The CDR3 DNA reads as TGCGCCAGCAGCTTGACAGGGGGTTCTGGAAACACCATATATTTT. Protein sequence: CASSLTGGSGNTIYF.

This clone has a single count. J is TRBJ1-4 and V is TRBV11-3; weak D call: TRBD1 (5 bases). The V gene's germline CDR1 is SGHNT and CDR2 YENEEA. The V gene lost 5 bases and the J gene lost 2 bases, with 9 bases spanning the gap. The CDR3 covers 14 residues. CDR3 in DNA: TGTGCCAGCAGCGCCAGGGCCACTAATGAAAAACTGTTTTTT. Translating gives CASSARATNEKLFF.

In the case of this clone: At the DNA level, this CDR3 is encoded by other sequences in the same sample as well. The chain combines TRBV5-1 with TRBJ2-1; TRBD1 aligns across 9 bases. Germline values: CDR1 SGHRS, CDR2 YFSETQ. This CDR3 has 13 amino acids. V lost 4 bases to trimming and J lost 7 bases; unmatched junction nucleotides: 3. The CDR3 sequence is CASSLGTGNEQFF. CDR3 nucleotides: TGCGCCAGCAGCCTGGGGACAGGGAATGAGCAGTTCTTC. Full variable domain (missing parts from reference TRBV5-1 and TRBJ2-1): KAGVTQTPRYLIKTRGQQVTLSCSPISGHRSVSWYQQTPGQGLQFLFEYFSETQRNKGNFPGRFSGRQFSNSRSEMNVSTLELGDSALYLCASSLGTGNEQFFGPGTRLTVL.

On this clone itself: One junction end disagrees with the germline gene, perhaps due to a read error. V gene TRBV7-2 combines with J gene TRBJ2-3, with 9 bases matching TRBD2. The CDR3 has 12 residues. Germline lookup yields CDR1 SGHTA and CDR2 FQGNSA. CDR3 in DNA: TGTGCCAGCAGCTTTCCCGGGACTAGCTTGCATTTT. Encoded protein: CASSFPGTSLHF.

The V and J genes are TRBV6-5 and TRBJ2-3; TRBD1 agrees at 7 bases. CDR3 length: 13 residues. Germline CDR1 reads MNHEY; CDR2 reads SVGAGI. V lost 8 bases, J lost 6 bases, and 8 bases stayed unmatched. CDR3 region: CASSGRGMDTQYF. Written as DNA, the CDR3 is TGTGCCAGCTCCGGCAGGGGGATGGATACGCAGTATTTT.

This clone occurred a few times. A much larger clone lies a single base off, so this may be a read error. The V gene is TRBV6-4, the J gene TRBJ2-2; tentatively, D is TRBD2 (5 bases). The CDR3 has 14 residues. CDR1 is MRHNA, CDR2 SNTAGT, per germline. V dropped 2 bases and J dropped 4 bases, with 8 bases sitting between them. CDR3 bases: TGTGCCAGCAGTGACGGGAGTAGCACCGGGGAGCTGTTTTTT. Translation: CASSDGSSTGELFF.

V usage is TRBV5-4 and J usage is TRBJ2-2, with D possibly being TRBD1 (6 bases). V was shortened by 7 bases and J by 5 bases, with 12 bases between the two germline ends. The CDR3 covers 13 residues. CDR1 is SGHNT, CDR2 YYREEE, per germline (reference sequence). For the CDR3, the DNA is TGTGCCAGCCAGCGCGGACAGACCGGGGAGCTGTTTTTT. Its protein is CASQRGQTGELFF.

The J gene is TRBJ1-5, the V gene TRBV11-2; tentatively, D is TRBD1 (6 bases). Between the trimmed V and J ends, which lost 5 bases and 3 bases, there was a span of 8 bases. This CDR3 has 13 residues. CDR1 is SGHAT, CDR2 FQNNGV, per germline. The CDR3 here is CASSDRLNQPQHF. CDR3 coding DNA: TGTGCCAGCAGCGACAGGCTCAATCAGCCCCAGCATTTT.

The rearrangement links TRBV7-8 to TRBJ2-5; D unclear. CDR3 length: 15 amino acids. V shed 4 bases and J shed 0 bases, with 12 bases lying between them. The germline V gene encodes CDR1 SGHVS and CDR2 FQNEAQ. CDR3 region: CASSSDGGNQETQYF. CDR3 bases: TGTGCCAGCAGCTCCGATGGCGGAAACCAAGAGACCCAGTACTTC. The entire variable domain, with the rest obtained from reference TRBV7-8 and TRBJ2-5, is as follows: GAGVSQSPRYKVAKRGQDVALRCDPISGHVSLFWYQQALGQGPEFLTYFQNEAQLDKSGLPSDRFFAERPEGSVSTLKIQRTQQEDSAVYLCASSSDGGNQETQYFGPGTRLLVL.

The genes are TRBV15 and TRBJ2-1; tentative D call: TRBD1 (5 bases). CDR3 length: 14 residues. Germline assignment: CDR1 LNHNV and CDR2 YYDKDF (reference sequence). The ends were cut back, 0 bases at V and 7 bases at J, with 10 bases in the middle. The CDR3 DNA follows: TGTGCCACCAGCAGAGATTTCCAGGGAAATGAGCAGTTCTTC. Translating it yields CATSRDFQGNEQFF.

The chain uses TRBV19 and TRBJ2-1; 9 bases match TRBD2. V was clipped by 9 bases and J by 8 bases; unmatched bases: 11. This CDR3 has 14 amino acids. CDR1 and CDR2 from the germline V gene are LNHDA and SQIVND (reference sequence). DNA of the CDR3: TGTGCCAGCAACCGGGCGGGGGGGCCCTATGAGCAGTTCTTC. Translating gives CASNRAGGPYEQFF.

The CDR3 spells CASSYWQGKPYGYTF. The CDR3, as DNA: TGTGCCAGCAGTTATTGGCAGGGAAAACCCTATGGCTACACCTTC. The rearrangement joins TRBV6-5 to TRBJ1-2; maybe TRBD1 (5 bases). The CDR3 spans 15 residues. CDR1 and CDR2 from the germline V gene are MNHEY and SVGAGI. Between the trimmed V and J ends, which lost 3 bases and 4 bases, there was a span of 15 bases.

In its sample, this clone was seen once. V and J are TRBV7-2 and TRBJ1-3; D is ambiguous. There are 15 residues in the CDR3. Looked up from germline, CDR1 is SGHTA and CDR2 is FQGNSA. Trimming removed 0 bases at V and 1 base at J, with 7 bases between. This chain's CDR3 is CASSLAPRSGNTIYF. CDR3 DNA sequence: TGTGCCAGCAGCTTAGCGCCTAGGTCTGGAAACACCATATATTTT.

This chain uses TRBV10-1 with TRBJ2-3; 7 positions agree with TRBD1. The CDR3 extends over 16 amino acids. Per germline, CDR1 WNHNN and CDR2 SYGVQD (reference sequence). V shed 2 bases and J 1 base; nucleotides not matched to a gene: 6. The CDR3 loop is CASSEPGTAGTDTQYF. In DNA, the CDR3 is TGCGCCAGCAGTGAGCCCGGGACAGCCGGCACAGATACGCAGTATTTT.

The V gene is TRBV28, the J gene TRBJ2-1; 13 bases line up with TRBD2. The J segment lost 4 bases and the V segment lost 5 bases, leaving 8 bases of the junction unmatched. Germline lookup yields CDR1 MDHEN and CDR2 SYDVKM. CDR3 length equals 17 residues. The CDR3: CASSPTSGGAGYNEQFF. CDR3 bases: TGTGCCAGCAGTCCCACTAGCGGGGGGGCAGGTTACAATGAGCAGTTCTTC.

V and J are TRBV5-1 and TRBJ1-2; D is possibly TRBD1 (6 bases). The germline V and J ends were trimmed by 0 bases and 8 bases, with 11 bases remaining between them. The germline V gene encodes CDR1 SGHRS and CDR2 YFSETQ. The CDR3 is made up of 13 amino acids. This CDR3 is CASSLAQGGGYTF. The CDR3 nucleotides read TGCGCCAGCAGCTTGGCACAGGGAGGGGGCTACACCTTC.

The chain combines TRBV6-5 with TRBJ1-2; TRBD1 aligns across 10 bases. The trim removed 5 bases at V and 4 bases at J, leaving 7 bases unmatched. CDR1 MNHEY and CDR2 SVGAGI come from the germline V gene. This CDR3 spans 15 amino acids. DNA for the CDR3: TGTGCCAGCAGTCAGCCGGGACAGGGGCCCTATGGCTACACCTTC. This translates into CASSQPGQGPYGYTF.